This TCR beta chain stems from a study of control samples from healthy donors and cancer patients. The assay was immunoSEQ multiplex PCR, and TCRdb's table has in-frame clones only and misses some. The data contain about 100,000 clones, about 90% of them singletons. This CDR3 comprises 19 residues. This sequence originates from a woman aged 50 to 65 in good health. Sequencing was performed on blood. The gene calls are TRBV21-1 and TRBJ2-3; TRBD2 was called by the table and not checked on the DNA. TRBV21-1 is a pseudogene. The CDR3 nucleotides read TGTGCCAGCAGCAAAGATCAGAAGGTCAACCGGGGGGGCACAGATACGCAGTATTTT. Protein: CASSKDQKVNRGGTDTQYF.